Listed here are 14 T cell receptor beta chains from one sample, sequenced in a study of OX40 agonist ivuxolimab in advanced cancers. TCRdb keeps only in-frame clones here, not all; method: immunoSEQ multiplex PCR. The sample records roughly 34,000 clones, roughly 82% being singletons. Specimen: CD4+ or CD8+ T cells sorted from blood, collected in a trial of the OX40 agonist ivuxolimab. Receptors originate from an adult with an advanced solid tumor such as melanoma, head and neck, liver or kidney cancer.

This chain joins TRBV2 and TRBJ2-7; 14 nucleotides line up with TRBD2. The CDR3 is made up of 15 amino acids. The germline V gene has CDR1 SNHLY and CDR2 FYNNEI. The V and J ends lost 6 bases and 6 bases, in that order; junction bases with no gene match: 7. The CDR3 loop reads CASRGLAGEGLEQYF. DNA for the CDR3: TGTGCCAGCAGGGGACTAGCGGGAGAGGGGCTCGAGCAGTACTTC.

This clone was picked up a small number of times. The CDR3 nucleotides are TGTGCCAGCAGCCCCTTTCTGGGACTTTACTATGGCTACACCTTC. Translating it yields CASSPFLGLYYGYTF. V and J are TRBV28 and TRBJ1-2; TRBD1 is a possible D gene (5 bases). Germline V lookup: CDR1 MDHEN, CDR2 SYDVKM. V lost 6 bases to trimming and J lost 3 bases, with 17 bases between them. The CDR3 sequence is 15 residues long.

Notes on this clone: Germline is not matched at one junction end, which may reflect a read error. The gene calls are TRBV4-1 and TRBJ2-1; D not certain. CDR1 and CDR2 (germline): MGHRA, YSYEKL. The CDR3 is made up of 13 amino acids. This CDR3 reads CASSQGPTFEQFF. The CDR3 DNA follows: TGCGCCAGCAGTCAAGGCCCCACTTTCGAGCAGTTCTTC.

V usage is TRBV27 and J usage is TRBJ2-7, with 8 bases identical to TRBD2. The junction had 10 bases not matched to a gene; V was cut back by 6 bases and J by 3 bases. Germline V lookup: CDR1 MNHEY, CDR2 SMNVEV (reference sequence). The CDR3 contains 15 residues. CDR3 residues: CASRDRSGIFYEQYF. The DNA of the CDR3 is TGTGCCAGCAGAGACCGTAGCGGGATATTCTACGAGCAGTACTTC.

The CDR3 loop reads CASSQEPLERGFSYEQYF. CDR3 sequence (DNA): TGTGCCAGCAGCCAAGAGCCTTTGGAGCGGGGGTTCTCCTACGAGCAGTACTTC. V is TRBV14 and J is TRBJ2-7; 8 bases map to TRBD2. The V and J ends lost 0 bases and 0 bases, in that order; junction bases with no gene match: 10. This CDR3 has 18 amino acids. The germline V gene encodes CDR1 SGHDN and CDR2 FVKESK.

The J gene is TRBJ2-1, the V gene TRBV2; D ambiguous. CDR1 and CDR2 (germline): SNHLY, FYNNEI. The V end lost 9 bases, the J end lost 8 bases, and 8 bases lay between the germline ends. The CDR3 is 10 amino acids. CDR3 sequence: CASGGHEQFF. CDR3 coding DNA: TGTGCCAGTGGTGGGCATGAGCAGTTCTTC.

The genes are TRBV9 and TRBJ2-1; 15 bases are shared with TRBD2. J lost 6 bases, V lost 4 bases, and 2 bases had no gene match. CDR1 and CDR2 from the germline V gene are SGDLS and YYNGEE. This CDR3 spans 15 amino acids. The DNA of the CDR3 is TGTGCCAGCAGCAAGGGACTAGCGGGAGGCAATGAGCAGTTCTTC. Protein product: CASSKGLAGGNEQFF.

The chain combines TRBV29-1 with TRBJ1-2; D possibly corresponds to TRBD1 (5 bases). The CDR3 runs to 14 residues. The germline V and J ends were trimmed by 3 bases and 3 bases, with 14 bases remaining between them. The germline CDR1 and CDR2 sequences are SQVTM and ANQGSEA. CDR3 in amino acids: CSVDLALTDYGYTF. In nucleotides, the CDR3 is TGCAGCGTTGATTTAGCCCTGACAGACTATGGCTACACCTTC.

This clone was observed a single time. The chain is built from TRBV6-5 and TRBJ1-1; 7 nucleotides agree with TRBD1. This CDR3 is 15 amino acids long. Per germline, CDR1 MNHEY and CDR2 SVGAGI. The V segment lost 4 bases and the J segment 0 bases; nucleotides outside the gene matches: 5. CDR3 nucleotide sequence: TGTGCCAGCAGTTTGAGCAGGGGGGTGAACACTGAAGCTTTCTTT. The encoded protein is CASSLSRGVNTEAFF.

CDR3 DNA sequence: TGTGCCAGCAGCTTAGTTCTCGGGACTAGTCAAGAGACCCAGTACTTC. Its protein is CASSLVLGTSQETQYF. V gene TRBV7-2 combines with J gene TRBJ2-5; 8 positions agree with TRBD2. Trimming removed 1 base from V and 2 bases from J; junction bases left unmatched: 6. The CDR3 length is 16 residues. The V gene's germline CDR1 is SGHTA and CDR2 FQGNSA.

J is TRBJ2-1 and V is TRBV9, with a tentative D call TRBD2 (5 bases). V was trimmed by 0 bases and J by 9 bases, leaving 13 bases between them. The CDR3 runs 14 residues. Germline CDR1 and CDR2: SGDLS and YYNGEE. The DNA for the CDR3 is TGTGCCAGCAGCGTAGTGGGAGAGTGGGGTGAGCAGTTCTTC. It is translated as CASSVVGEWGEQFF.

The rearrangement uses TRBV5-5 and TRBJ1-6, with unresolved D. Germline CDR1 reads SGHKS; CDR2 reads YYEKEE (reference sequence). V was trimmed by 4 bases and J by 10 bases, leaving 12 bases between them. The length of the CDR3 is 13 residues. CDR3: CASSDYSGSPLHF. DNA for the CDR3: TGTGCCAGCAGCGACTACAGCGGATCACCCCTCCACTTT. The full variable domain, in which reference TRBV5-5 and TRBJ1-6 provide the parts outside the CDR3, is DAGVTQSPTHLIKTRGQQVTLRCSPISGHKSVSWYQQVLGQGPQFIFQYYEKEERGRGNFPDRFSARQFPNYSSELNVNALLLGDSALYLCASSDYSGSPLHFGNGTRLTVT.

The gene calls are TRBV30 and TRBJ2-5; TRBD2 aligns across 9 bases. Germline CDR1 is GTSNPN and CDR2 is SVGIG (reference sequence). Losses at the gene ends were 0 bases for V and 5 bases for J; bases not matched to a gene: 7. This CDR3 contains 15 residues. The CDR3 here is CAWSVTAGGIETQYF. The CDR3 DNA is TGTGCCTGGAGTGTTACAGCGGGAGGAATTGAGACCCAGTACTTC.

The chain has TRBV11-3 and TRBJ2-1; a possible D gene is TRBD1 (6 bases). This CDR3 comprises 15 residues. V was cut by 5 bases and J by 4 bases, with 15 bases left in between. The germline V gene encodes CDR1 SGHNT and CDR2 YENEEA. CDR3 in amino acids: CASSPTEGVYNEQFF. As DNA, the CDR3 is TGTGCCAGCAGCCCTACTGAGGGGGTTTACAATGAGCAGTTCTTC.